Shown below are 7 T cell receptor beta chains from a single sample sequenced in a study of OX40 agonist ivuxolimab in advanced cancers. Profiled with immunoSEQ multiplex PCR; TCRdb holds only in-frame clones, not every one. The sample has around 94,000 clones; roughly 89% are singletons. Source: CD4+ or CD8+ T cells sorted from blood, taken in a trial of the OX40 agonist ivuxolimab. The source of these receptors is an adult with an advanced solid tumor such as melanoma, head and neck, liver or kidney cancer.

This clone has just one count. The V and J genes are TRBV27 and TRBJ1-1; D is possibly TRBD1 (5 bases). Trimming pared 6 bases from V and 0 bases from J, leaving 8 bases between. Germline V lookup: CDR1 MNHEY, CDR2 SMNVEV (reference sequence). This CDR3 has 13 residues. The DNA of the CDR3 is TGTGCCAGCAGGCGACAGATGAACACTGAAGCTTTCTTT. It translates to CASRRQMNTEAFF.

The CDR3 DNA follows: TGTGCCAGTAGTTTCCGCCTCCGGGCATCAAGCAATGAGCAGTTCTTC. It translates to CASSFRLRASSNEQFF. The chain links TRBV19 to TRBJ2-1; D call uncertain. The CDR3 contains 16 residues. V lost 5 bases and J 6 bases, leaving 20 bases between the germline ends. Germline V lookup: CDR1 LNHDA, CDR2 SQIVND (reference sequence).

The chain couples TRBV5-5 to TRBJ2-7; weak D call: TRBD2 (6 bases). There are 16 residues in the CDR3. Germline CDR1 SGHKS, CDR2 YYEKEE (reference sequence). The V gene lost 4 bases and the J gene lost 0 bases, with 17 bases spanning the gap. CDR3 protein: CASSTNPSASSYEQYF. For the CDR3, the DNA is TGTGCCAGCAGCACCAACCCTAGCGCCAGCTCCTACGAGCAGTACTTC.

The chain uses TRBV5-1 and TRBJ2-7; TRBD1 agrees at 7 bases. Germline V gene lookup returns CDR1 SGHRS and CDR2 YFSETQ. The CDR3 consists of 16 residues. V was clipped by 2 bases and J by 2 bases; unmatched bases: 10. The CDR3 nucleotides are TGCGCCAGCAGCTTTGGGCCGGGACAGTCAGCCTACGAGCAGTACTTC. Translation: CASSFGPGQSAYEQYF.

The chain has TRBV25-1 and TRBJ1-1; no reliable D call. CDR1 and CDR2 from the germline V gene are MGHDK and SYGVNS. The V end was cut by 11 bases, the J end by 10 bases, with 29 bases between. The CDR3 extends over 15 amino acids. CDR3 residues: CAARQCADPGFSAFF. The CDR3 DNA is TGTGCCGCCAGGCAGTGTGCGGACCCGGGCTTTTCAGCTTTCTTT. The full variable domain, its missing parts supplied by reference TRBV25-1 and TRBJ1-1, is EADIYQTPRYLVIGTGKKITLECSQTMGHDKMYWYQQDPGMELHLIHYSYGVNSTEKGDLSSESTVSRIRTEHFPLTLESARPSHTSQYLCAARQCADPGFSAFFGQGTRLTVV.

V gene TRBV2 combines with J gene TRBJ2-3, with D perhaps given as TRBD1 or TRBD2 (6 bases each). V was pared by 5 bases and J by 3 bases, with 12 bases between. The CDR3 is 14 residues long. Germline assignment: CDR1 SNHLY and CDR2 FYNNEI. The CDR3 here is CASSPQGGTDTQYF. The CDR3 nucleotides read TGTGCCAGCAGTCCACAGGGAGGTACAGATACGCAGTATTTT.

A few counts support this clone. The chain combines TRBV5-5 with TRBJ2-7, with D hard to call. Trimming took off 0 bases at V and 4 bases at J, with 5 bases between the two ends. This CDR3 region has 12 residues. Germline V gene lookup returns CDR1 SGHKS and CDR2 YYEKEE (reference sequence). CDR3: CASSLVGYEQYF. As DNA, the CDR3 is TGTGCCAGCAGCTTGGTGGGTTACGAGCAGTACTTC.